The present T cell receptor beta chain was sequenced within a study of cytomegalovirus exposure and HLA in healthy donors. About this clone: Its antigen is undetermined.

Germline V lookup: CDR1 SGHRS, CDR2 YFSETQ. Trimming removed 8 bases at V and 8 bases at J, with 25 bases between. This CDR3 contains 15 residues. The study ran its PCR with 60 Vbeta and 13 Jbeta primers. Measured with immunoSEQ multiplex PCR; TCRdb has only the in-frame clones, and not every one. In all, the sample yields tens of thousands of clones. Study findings and constraints: Further analysis was carried out later, and it showed several of the most significant clusters appearing linked to common viral pathogens. An ancestry cluster, one associated with Asian ancestry, reportedly showed fewer N-insertions than the approximately 700-donor mean in a later analysis.

The chain employs TRBV5-1 and TRBJ1-2; TRBD1 might be the D (6 bases). This receptor was taken from a female donor in good health and CMV-seronegative. Specimen: PBMCs. The CDR3 coding sequence is TGCGCCAGTCGGCGGAGTGGGGACAACGGTGGAGGCTACACCTTC. Encoded protein: CASRRSGDNGGGYTF.